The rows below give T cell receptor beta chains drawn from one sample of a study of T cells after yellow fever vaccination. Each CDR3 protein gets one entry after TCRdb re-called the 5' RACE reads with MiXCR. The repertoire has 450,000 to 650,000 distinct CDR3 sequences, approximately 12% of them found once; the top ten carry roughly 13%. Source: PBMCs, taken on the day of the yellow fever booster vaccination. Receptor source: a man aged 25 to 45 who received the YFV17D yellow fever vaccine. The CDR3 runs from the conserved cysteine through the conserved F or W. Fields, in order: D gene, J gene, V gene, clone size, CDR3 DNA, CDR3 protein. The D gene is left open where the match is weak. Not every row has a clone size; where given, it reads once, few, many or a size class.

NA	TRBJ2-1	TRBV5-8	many	TGTGCCAGCAGCTTGAACGGCTACAATGAGCAGTTCTTC	CASSLNGYNEQFF
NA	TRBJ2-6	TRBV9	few	TGTGCCAGCAGCGTGACACCTGGGGCCAACGTCCTGACTTTC	CASSVTPGANVLTF
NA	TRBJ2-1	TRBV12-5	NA	TGTGCTAGTGGTTTGGCTTTAGCCAGCGAGCAGTTCTTC	CASGLALASEQFF
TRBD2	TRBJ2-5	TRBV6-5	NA	TGTGCCAGCAGTTACTCTAGCGGGGCACAAGAGACCCAGTACTTC	CASSYSSGAQETQYF
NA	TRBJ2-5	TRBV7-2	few	TGTGCCAGCAGCCTCCGGGACATGGAGACCCAGTACTTC	CASSLRDMETQYF
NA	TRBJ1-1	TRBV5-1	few	TGCGCCAGCAGCTTGGCCGTGGGGGGCGTCACTGAAGCTTTCTTT	CASSLAVGGVTEAFF
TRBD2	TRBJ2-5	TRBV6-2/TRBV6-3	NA	TGTGCCAGCAGTTACTCGAGCGGGGCGTACCAAGAGACCCAGTACTTC	CASSYSSGAYQETQYF
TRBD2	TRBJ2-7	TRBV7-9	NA	TGTGCCAGCAGCTTTACGGCGGGAGGCACGTACGAGCAGTACTTC	CASSFTAGGTYEQYF
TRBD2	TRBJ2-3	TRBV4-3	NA	TGCGCCAGCAGCCAAGATTTAAGCCTAGCGGGACGGACTAGCACAGATACGCAGTATTTT	CASSQDLSLAGRTSTDTQYF
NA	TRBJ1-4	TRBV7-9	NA	TGTGCCAGCAGCCCGACAGACAGGGAAAAACTGTTTTTT	CASSPTDREKLFF
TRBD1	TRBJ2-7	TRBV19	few	TGTGCCAGTAGTGACGGGACAGAGTACGAGCAGTACTTC	CASSDGTEYEQYF
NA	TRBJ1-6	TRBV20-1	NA	TGCAGTGCTAGATCTCAGGAGTATTCACCCCTCCACTTT	CSARSQEYSPLHF
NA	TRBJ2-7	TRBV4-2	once	TGTGCCAGCGGCGAAGCCCGGACAGTTAACTACGAGCAGTACTTC	CASGEARTVNYEQYF
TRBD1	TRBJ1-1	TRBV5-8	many	TGTGCCAGCAGCCGTCCCGAAGACAGGGGCGAAAAAGCTTTCTTT	CASSRPEDRGEKAFF
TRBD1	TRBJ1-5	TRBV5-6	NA	TGTGCCAGCAGCCGCCTTTGGGGACAGGGGAATCAGCCCCAGCATTTT	CASSRLWGQGNQPQHF
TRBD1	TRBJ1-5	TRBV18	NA	TGTGCCAGCTCACCAAGCTCAGGGGGTAACCAGCCCCAGCATTTT	CASSPSSGGNQPQHF
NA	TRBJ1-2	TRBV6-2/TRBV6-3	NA	TGTGCCAGCACTCACGGACAGTCTAACTATGGCTACACCTTC	CASTHGQSNYGYTF
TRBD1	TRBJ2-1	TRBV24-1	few	TGTGCCACCAGTCGACAGGGGGGGTACAATGAGCAGTTCTTC	CATSRQGGYNEQFF
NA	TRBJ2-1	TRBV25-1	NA	TGTGCCAGCAGTTATGGGTACAATGAGCAGTTCTTC	CASSYGYNEQFF
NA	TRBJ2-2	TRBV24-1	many	TGTGCCACCAGTGATGCGGGGAACACCGGGGAGCTGTTTTTT	CATSDAGNTGELFF
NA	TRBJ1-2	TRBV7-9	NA	TGTGCCAGCAGCTTTGCGAATTGGAAAAACTATGGCTACACCTTC	CASSFANWKNYGYTF
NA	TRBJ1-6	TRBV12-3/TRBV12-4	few	TGTGCCAGCAGCCCAGTGGGGCAACCCCTCCACTTT	CASSPVGQPLHF
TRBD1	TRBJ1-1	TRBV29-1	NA	TGCAGCGTTGCCCGACAGGGAGGAGCTTTCTTT	CSVARQGGAFF